This T cell receptor beta chain was sequenced for a study of graft-versus-host responses after intestinal transplantation. Using immunoSEQ multiplex PCR, the repertoire was profiled, and TCRdb retains in-frame clones only, with some absent. The table has about 70,000 clones, around 91% seen once. CDR3 length: 14 residues. Germline loops: CDR1 SGHNT, CDR2 YENEEA. V lost 2 bases, J lost 5 bases, and 4 bases stayed unmatched. This clone was picked up one time. Antigen specificity is unknown. V and J are TRBV11-3 and TRBJ2-5; 8 nucleotides line up with TRBD2. The TCR comes from a human donor who received an intestinal transplant. The input for sequencing was unstimulated CD8+ T cells sorted from spleen or lymph node cells, taken before intestinal transplant. The CDR3 region has the DNA TGTGCCAGCAGCTTACGGGGGGGAGGGGAGACCCAGTACTTC. Amino acids: CASSLRGGGETQYF.